This passage covers 27 T cell receptor beta chains from one sample sequenced in a study of cytomegalovirus exposure and HLA in healthy donors. Use of 60 Vbeta and 13 Jbeta primers characterized the PCR. Repertoires were generated with immunoSEQ multiplex PCR, while TCRdb's copy carries only in-frame clones and drops some. The sample holds around 190,000 clones, roughly 79% seen once. The sample comprised PBMCs. These receptors came from a man aged 25-40 years in good health and CMV-seronegative.

This chain links TRBV6-1 with TRBJ2-2, with 7 bases that match TRBD1. Germline values: CDR1 MNHNS, CDR2 SASEGT. The CDR3 sequence is 14 residues long. Trimming at V came to 4 bases and at J to 5 bases, leaving 4 bases not matched to a gene. CDR3 DNA: TGTGCCAGCAGTGCCGGGACAGAAACCGGGGAGCTGTTTTTT. Its protein product is CASSAGTETGELFF.

CDR3 residues: CASSEALEGSGNTIYF. The CDR3 nucleotides are TGTGCCAGCAGCGAAGCCCTGGAGGGCTCTGGAAACACCATATATTTT. J is TRBJ1-3 and V is TRBV7-9; D is unresolved. The CDR3 consists of 16 residues. Germline CDR1 is SEHNR and CDR2 is FQNEAQ (reference sequence). V was cut by 5 bases and J by 0 bases, with 14 bases left in between.

This clone was recorded a few times. This chain connects TRBV2 to TRBJ2-1; maybe TRBD2 (5 bases). The CDR3 has 14 amino acids. Trimming stripped 9 bases from V and 2 bases from J, with 14 bases between. Looked up from germline, CDR1 is SNHLY and CDR2 is FYNNEI. CDR3: CASGERTAYNEQFF. CDR3 DNA: TGTGCCAGTGGGGAGCGGACCGCCTACAATGAGCAGTTCTTC.

The V call is TRBV6-1, the J call TRBJ1-5, with 7 bases that match TRBD1. This CDR3 contains 14 residues. Trimming cost V 6 bases and J 0 bases; bases outside gene matches: 2. CDR1 and CDR2 (germline): MNHNS, SASEGT. The CDR3, as DNA: TGTGCCAGCAGGGGACAGTATAGCAATCAGCCCCAGCATTTT. It codes for CASRGQYSNQPQHF.

V is TRBV28 and J is TRBJ2-3; TRBD2 agrees at 14 bases. The length of the CDR3 is 15 residues. In germline, CDR1 is MDHEN, CDR2 SYDVKM. V was clipped by 7 bases and J by 6 bases; unmatched bases: 6. CDR3 bases: TGTGCCAGCACCATGGGACTAGCGGGAGTGGATACGCAGTATTTT. Its protein product is CASTMGLAGVDTQYF.

The V and J genes are TRBV7-9 and TRBJ2-7, with a tentative D call TRBD2 (6 bases). Germline CDR1 is SEHNR and CDR2 is FQNEAQ (reference sequence). Trimming cost V 2 bases and J 2 bases, with 16 bases left between them. This CDR3 is built from 16 residues. In DNA form, the CDR3 reads TGTGCCAGCAGCTTACTATTGGCGGGATCGGCCTACGAGCAGTACTTC. It encodes CASSLLLAGSAYEQYF. The full variable domain, its missing parts supplied by reference TRBV7-9 and TRBJ2-7, is DTGVSQNPRHKITKRGQNVTFRCDPISEHNRLYWYRQTLGQGPEFLTYFQNEAQLEKSRLLSDRFSAERPKGSFSTLEIQRTEQGDSAMYLCASSLLLAGSAYEQYFGPGTRLTVT.

The V and J genes are TRBV28 and TRBJ2-2, with a tentative D call TRBD1 (5 bases). Germline lookup yields CDR1 MDHEN and CDR2 SYDVKM. The CDR3 totals 14 residues. Trimming took off 5 bases at V and 1 base at J, with 8 bases between the two ends. The CDR3 nucleotides read TGTGCCAGCAGTCCAACAGGGAACACCGGGGAGCTGTTTTTT. Its protein product is CASSPTGNTGELFF. The full variable domain, in which reference TRBV28 and TRBJ2-2 provide the parts outside the CDR3, is DVKVTQSSRYLVKRTGEKVFLECVQDMDHENMFWYRQDPGLGLRLIYFSYDVKMKEKGDIPEGYSVSREKKERFSLILESASTNQTSMYLCASSPTGNTGELFFGEGSRLTVL.

J is TRBJ2-7 and V is TRBV6-6; TRBD1 aligns across 8 bases. In germline, CDR1 is MNHNY, CDR2 SVGAGI (reference sequence). The ends lost 4 bases at V and 1 base at J; junction bases unmatched: 3. CDR3 length: 14 amino acids. The CDR3 nucleotides are TGTGCCAGCAGTTCACGACAGGGGTCCTACGAGCAGTACTTC. It encodes CASSSRQGSYEQYF.

The V call is TRBV9, the J call TRBJ1-3; a possible D gene is TRBD1 (6 bases). Germline CDR1 reads SGDLS; CDR2 reads YYNGEE. The CDR3 is 15 amino acids. V lost 0 bases and J lost 4, with 11 bases in between. The CDR3 coding sequence is TGTGCCAGCAGCGTAGGTGGAACAGGGGGAAACACCATATATTTT. Residues: CASSVGGTGGNTIYF.

This chain joins TRBV18 and TRBJ2-5; 9 bases fit TRBD1. The CDR3 has 14 amino acids. CDR1 and CDR2 from the germline V gene are KGHSH and LQKENI. V shed 6 bases, J shed 5 bases, and the junction held 7 bases outside the gene matches. CDR3 residues: CASSPGTGFETQYF. The CDR3 DNA is TGTGCCAGCTCCCCCGGGACAGGGTTTGAGACCCAGTACTTC.

J is TRBJ2-1 and V is TRBV5-1, with 10 bases matching TRBD2. The V and J ends lost 4 bases and 7 bases, in that order; junction bases with no gene match: 8. Germline values: CDR1 SGHRS, CDR2 YFSETQ. The CDR3 spans 15 residues. The CDR3 spells CASSPGGLARNEQFF. The CDR3 nucleotides read TGCGCCAGCAGCCCGGGGGGACTAGCGAGAAATGAGCAGTTCTTC. Complete variable domain (other parts from reference TRBV5-1 and TRBJ2-1): KAGVTQTPRYLIKTRGQQVTLSCSPISGHRSVSWYQQTPGQGLQFLFEYFSETQRNKGNFPGRFSGRQFSNSRSEMNVSTLELGDSALYLCASSPGGLARNEQFFGPGTRLTVL.

The V gene is TRBV15, the J gene TRBJ2-2, with 10 bases fitting TRBD1. V trimming: 0 bases; J trimming: 7 bases; junction bases outside the gene matches: 14. In germline, CDR1 is LNHNV, CDR2 YYDKDF (reference sequence). The CDR3 loop spans 19 amino acids. The CDR3 spells CATSRDLKGTGVRGGELFF. The CDR3 bases are TGTGCCACCAGCAGAGATCTTAAGGGGACAGGGGTTCGCGGCGGGGAGCTGTTTTTT.

This clone was detected once. This chain connects TRBV28 to TRBJ1-2; D is perhaps TRBD1 (5 bases). Deletions cut 6 bases from V and 2 bases from J, with 10 bases between. The germline V gene has CDR1 MDHEN and CDR2 SYDVKM. The CDR3 totals 13 residues. The CDR3 DNA sequence: TGTGCCAGCAGCCTGGGGCCAAACTATGGCTACACCTTC. Protein sequence: CASSLGPNYGYTF.

The chain recombines TRBV11-2 with TRBJ2-7; the D gene is possibly TRBD1 (6 bases). Germline V gene sequence: CDR1 SGHAT, CDR2 FQNNGV. This CDR3 comprises 14 residues. The V and J ends lost 1 base and 3 bases respectively, with 10 bases between them. The CDR3 spells CASSLVGGNYEQYF. CDR3 in DNA: TGTGCCAGCAGCTTAGTAGGGGGAAACTACGAGCAGTACTTC. Supplemented by reference TRBV11-2 and TRBJ2-7, the full variable domain reads EAGVAQSPRYKIIEKRQSVAFWCNPISGHATLYWYQQILGQGPKLLIQFQNNGVVDDSQLPKDRFSAERLKGVDSTLKIQPAKLEDSAVYLCASSLVGGNYEQYFGPGTRLTVT.

The chain is built from TRBV5-1 and TRBJ2-1; 7 bases are shared with TRBD1. Germline loops: CDR1 SGHRS, CDR2 YFSETQ. This CDR3 has 18 residues. V trimming: 0 bases; J trimming: 0 bases; junction bases outside the gene matches: 9. CDR3 in amino acids: CASSLGPTGMGSYNEQFF. The CDR3 DNA is TGCGCCAGCAGCTTGGGCCCGACAGGGATGGGCTCCTACAATGAGCAGTTCTTC.

The chain combines TRBV7-9 with TRBJ2-5; the D gene is possibly TRBD2 (6 bases). This CDR3 region has 15 residues. CDR1 is SEHNR, CDR2 FQNEAQ, per germline (reference sequence). V dropped 2 bases and J dropped 0 bases, with 10 bases sitting between them. The CDR3 protein is CASSLSRGNQETQYF. The CDR3 bases are TGTGCCAGCAGCTTATCGCGCGGGAACCAAGAGACCCAGTACTTC.

V is TRBV6-1 and J is TRBJ1-5; D is possibly TRBD1 (5 bases). Trimming left V 7 bases short and J 7 bases short, with 17 bases between. The CDR3 covers 14 residues. The germline V gene encodes CDR1 MNHNS and CDR2 SASEGT. The CDR3: CASTEGAAGQPQHF. CDR3 DNA: TGTGCCAGCACGGAAGGGGCAGCCGGCCAGCCCCAGCATTTT.

The rearrangement links TRBV10-3 to TRBJ2-3, with 8 nucleotides matching TRBD1. V dropped 6 bases and J dropped 4; count of bases not matched to a gene: 9. Germline CDR1 reads ENHRY; CDR2 reads SYGVKD. The CDR3 contains 15 residues. This CDR3 is CAISTGQASPDTQYF. The CDR3 DNA sequence: TGTGCCATCAGCACGGGACAGGCCAGCCCAGATACGCAGTATTTT.

The chain couples TRBV20-1 to TRBJ1-2; no definite D call. Germline lookup yields CDR1 DFQATT and CDR2 SNEGSKA (reference sequence). There are 11 residues in the CDR3. The V end lost 2 bases, the J end lost 5 bases, and 6 bases lay between the germline ends. Here the CDR3 reads CSARSRYGYTF. DNA for the CDR3: TGCAGTGCTAGATCCAGATATGGCTACACCTTC.

The chain is built from TRBV19 and TRBJ2-3; TRBD1 matches 11 bases. The CDR3 has 17 amino acids. V lost 5 bases to trimming and J lost 4 bases; unmatched junction nucleotides: 11. Germline V gene lookup returns CDR1 LNHDA and CDR2 SQIVND (reference sequence). The CDR3 nucleotides are TGTGCCAGTAGTCCCCTGCCCGGACAGGGGGCCTCAGATACGCAGTATTTT. It translates to CASSPLPGQGASDTQYF.

The chain couples TRBV10-3 to TRBJ1-1; D call uncertain. The CDR3 is made up of 13 amino acids. Trimming left V 2 bases short and J 1 base short, with 5 bases between. In germline, CDR1 is ENHRY, CDR2 SYGVKD. The CDR3 DNA sequence: TGTGCCATCAGTGAGCCCCGGAACACTGAAGCTTTCTTT. It codes for CAISEPRNTEAFF.

The rearrangement joins TRBV5-1 to TRBJ2-3; 10 bases are a match to TRBD2. J gave up 4 bases and V 3 bases, and 5 bases lay outside the gene matches. The germline V gene encodes CDR1 SGHRS and CDR2 YFSETQ. The CDR3 runs 15 residues. CDR3 loop: CASSSGTSVSDTQYF. DNA of the CDR3: TGCGCCAGCAGCTCCGGGACTAGCGTTTCAGATACGCAGTATTTT.

The V gene is TRBV27, the J gene TRBJ2-1; 8 nucleotides align to TRBD2. Germline V gene sequence: CDR1 MNHEY, CDR2 SMNVEV (reference sequence). This CDR3 has 15 amino acids. V lost 5 bases, J lost 8 bases, and 11 bases stayed unmatched. CDR3 DNA sequence: TGTGCCAGCAGTGTCAGTCCGGGAGGGCCTTATGAGCAGTTCTTC. Its translation is CASSVSPGGPYEQFF.

This clone was seen a handful of times. The chain uses TRBV27 and TRBJ1-2; 7 bases match TRBD1. The CDR3 spans 14 residues. V gave up 5 bases and J gave up 0 bases; unmatched junction bases: 3. Germline values: CDR1 MNHEY, CDR2 SMNVEV (reference sequence). CDR3 DNA sequence: TGTGCCAGCAGTGTGCAGGGGGCTAACTATGGCTACACCTTC. As protein: CASSVQGANYGYTF.

The V call is TRBV5-1, the J call TRBJ1-4, with 10 bases aligning to TRBD1. Germline CDR1 SGHRS, CDR2 YFSETQ. This CDR3 region has 15 residues. Losses at the gene ends were 4 bases for V and 3 bases for J; bases not matched to a gene: 3. The CDR3 DNA reads TGCGCCAGCAGCGTGGGGACAGGGGCTAATGAAAAACTGTTTTTT. Protein product: CASSVGTGANEKLFF.

V is TRBV18 and J is TRBJ2-7; D remains unclear. Deletions cut 2 bases from V and 3 bases from J, with 5 bases between. Germline CDR1 is KGHSH and CDR2 is LQKENI. The CDR3 covers 12 residues. The CDR3 DNA sequence: TGTGCCAGCTCACCAGAGAGCTACGAGCAGTACTTC. Its protein is CASSPESYEQYF.

This chain links TRBV6-4 with TRBJ2-7; 14 nucleotides agree with TRBD2. Losses at the gene ends were 2 bases for V and 3 bases for J; bases not matched to a gene: 0. This CDR3 has 15 residues. CDR1 MRHNA and CDR2 SNTAGT come from the germline V gene. CDR3 in DNA: TGTGCCAGCAGTGACGGGACTAGCGGGAGCTACGAGCAGTACTTC. Amino acid sequence: CASSDGTSGSYEQYF.